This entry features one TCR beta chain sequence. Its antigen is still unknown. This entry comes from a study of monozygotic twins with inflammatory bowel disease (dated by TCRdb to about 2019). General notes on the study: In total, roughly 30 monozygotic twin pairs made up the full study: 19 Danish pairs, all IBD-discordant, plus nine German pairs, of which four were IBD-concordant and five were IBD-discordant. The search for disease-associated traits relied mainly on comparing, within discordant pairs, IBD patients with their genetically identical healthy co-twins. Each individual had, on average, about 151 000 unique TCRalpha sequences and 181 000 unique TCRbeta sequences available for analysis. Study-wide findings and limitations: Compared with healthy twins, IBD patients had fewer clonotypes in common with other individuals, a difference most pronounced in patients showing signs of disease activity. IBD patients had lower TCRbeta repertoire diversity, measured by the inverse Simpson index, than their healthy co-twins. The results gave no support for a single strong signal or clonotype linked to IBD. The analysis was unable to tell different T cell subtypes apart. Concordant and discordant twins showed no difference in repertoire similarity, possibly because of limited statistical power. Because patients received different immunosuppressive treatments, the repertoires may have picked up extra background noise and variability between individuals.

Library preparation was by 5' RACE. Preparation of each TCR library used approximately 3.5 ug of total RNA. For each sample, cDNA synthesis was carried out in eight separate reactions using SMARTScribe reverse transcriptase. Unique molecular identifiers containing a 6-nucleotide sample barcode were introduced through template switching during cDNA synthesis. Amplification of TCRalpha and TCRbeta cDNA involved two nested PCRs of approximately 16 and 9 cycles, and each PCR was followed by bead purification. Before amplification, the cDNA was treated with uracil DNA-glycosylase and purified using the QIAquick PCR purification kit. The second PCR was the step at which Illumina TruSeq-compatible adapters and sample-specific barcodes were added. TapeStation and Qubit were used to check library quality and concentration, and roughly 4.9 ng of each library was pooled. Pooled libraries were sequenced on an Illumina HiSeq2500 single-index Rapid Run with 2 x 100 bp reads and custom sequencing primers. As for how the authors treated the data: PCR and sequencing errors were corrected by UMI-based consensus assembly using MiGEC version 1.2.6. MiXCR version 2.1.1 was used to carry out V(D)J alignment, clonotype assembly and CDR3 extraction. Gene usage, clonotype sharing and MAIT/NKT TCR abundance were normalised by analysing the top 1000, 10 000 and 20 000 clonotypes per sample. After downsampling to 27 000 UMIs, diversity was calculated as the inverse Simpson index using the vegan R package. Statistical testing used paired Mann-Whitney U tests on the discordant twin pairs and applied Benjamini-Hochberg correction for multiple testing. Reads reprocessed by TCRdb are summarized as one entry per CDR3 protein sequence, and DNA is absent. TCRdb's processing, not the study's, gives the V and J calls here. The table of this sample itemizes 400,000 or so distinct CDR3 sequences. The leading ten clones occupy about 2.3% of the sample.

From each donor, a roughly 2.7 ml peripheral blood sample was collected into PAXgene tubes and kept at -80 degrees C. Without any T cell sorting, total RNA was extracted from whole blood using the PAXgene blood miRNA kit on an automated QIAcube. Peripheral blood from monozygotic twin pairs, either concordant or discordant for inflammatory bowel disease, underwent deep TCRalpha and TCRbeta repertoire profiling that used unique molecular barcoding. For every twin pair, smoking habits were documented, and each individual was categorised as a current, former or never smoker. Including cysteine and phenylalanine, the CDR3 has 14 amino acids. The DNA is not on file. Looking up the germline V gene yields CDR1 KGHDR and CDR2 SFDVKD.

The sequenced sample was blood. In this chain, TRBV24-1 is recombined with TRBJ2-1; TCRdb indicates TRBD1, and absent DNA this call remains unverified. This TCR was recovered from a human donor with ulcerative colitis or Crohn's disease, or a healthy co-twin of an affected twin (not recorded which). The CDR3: CATSDPSGANEQFF.